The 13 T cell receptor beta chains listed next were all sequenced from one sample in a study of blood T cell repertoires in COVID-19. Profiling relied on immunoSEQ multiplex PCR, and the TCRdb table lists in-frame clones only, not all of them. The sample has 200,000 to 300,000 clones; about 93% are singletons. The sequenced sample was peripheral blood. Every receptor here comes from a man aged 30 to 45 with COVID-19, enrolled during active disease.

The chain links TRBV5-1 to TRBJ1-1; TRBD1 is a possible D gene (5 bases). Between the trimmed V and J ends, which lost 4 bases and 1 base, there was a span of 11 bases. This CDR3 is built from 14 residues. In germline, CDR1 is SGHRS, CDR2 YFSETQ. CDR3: CASSEGLPNTEAFF. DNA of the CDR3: TGCGCCAGCAGCGAGGGACTACCGAACACTGAAGCTTTCTTT. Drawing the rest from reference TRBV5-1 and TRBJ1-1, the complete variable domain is KAGVTQTPRYLIKTRGQQVTLSCSPISGHRSVSWYQQTPGQGLQFLFEYFSETQRNKGNFPGRFSGRQFSNSRSEMNVSTLELGDSALYLCASSEGLPNTEAFFGQGTRLTVV.

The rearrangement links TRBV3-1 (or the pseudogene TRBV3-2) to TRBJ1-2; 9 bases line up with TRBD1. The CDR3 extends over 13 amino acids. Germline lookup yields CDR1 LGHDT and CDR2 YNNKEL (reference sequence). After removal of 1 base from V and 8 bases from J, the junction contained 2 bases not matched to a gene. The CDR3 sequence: CASSQGGQGGYTF. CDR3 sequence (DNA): TGTGCCAGCAGCCAAGGCGGACAGGGGGGCTACACCTTC.

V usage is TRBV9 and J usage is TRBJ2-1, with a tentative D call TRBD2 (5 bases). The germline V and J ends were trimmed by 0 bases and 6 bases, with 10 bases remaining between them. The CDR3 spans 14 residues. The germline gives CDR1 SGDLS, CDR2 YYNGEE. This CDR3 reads CASSVVGAINEQFF. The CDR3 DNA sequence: TGTGCCAGCAGCGTAGTGGGAGCTATCAATGAGCAGTTCTTC.

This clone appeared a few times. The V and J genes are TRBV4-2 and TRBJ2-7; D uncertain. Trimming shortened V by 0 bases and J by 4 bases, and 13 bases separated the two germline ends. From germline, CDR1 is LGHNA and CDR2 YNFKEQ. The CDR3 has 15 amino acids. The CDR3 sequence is CASSQERLAPYEQYF. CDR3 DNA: TGTGCCAGCAGCCAAGAGCGACTTGCCCCATACGAGCAGTACTTC.

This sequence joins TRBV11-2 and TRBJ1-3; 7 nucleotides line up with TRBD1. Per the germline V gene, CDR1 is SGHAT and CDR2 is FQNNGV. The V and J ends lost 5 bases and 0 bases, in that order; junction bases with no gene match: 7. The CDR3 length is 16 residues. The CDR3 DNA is TGTGCCAGCAGCGTAACCCGGGACAGCTCTGGAAACACCATATATTTT. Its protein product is CASSVTRDSSGNTIYF.

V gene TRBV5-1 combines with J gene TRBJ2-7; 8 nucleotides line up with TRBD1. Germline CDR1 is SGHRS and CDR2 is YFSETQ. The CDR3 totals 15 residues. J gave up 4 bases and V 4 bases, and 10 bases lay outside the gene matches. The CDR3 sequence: CASSTGTGSLYEQYF. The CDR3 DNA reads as TGCGCCAGCAGCACCGGGACAGGCTCGCTTTACGAGCAGTACTTC.

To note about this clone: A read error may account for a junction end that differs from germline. CDR3 loop: CASRPPNSGELFF. The DNA of the CDR3 is TGTGCCAGCAGACCGCCTAACAGCGGGGAGCTGTTTTTT. The chain combines TRBV27 with TRBJ2-2; no firm D call. The CDR3 sequence is 13 residues long. Germline CDR1 is MNHEY and CDR2 is SMNVEV (reference sequence).

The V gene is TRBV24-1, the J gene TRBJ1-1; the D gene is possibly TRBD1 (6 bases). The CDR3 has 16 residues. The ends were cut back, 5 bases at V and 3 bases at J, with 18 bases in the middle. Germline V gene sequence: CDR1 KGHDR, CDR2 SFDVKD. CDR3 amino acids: CATSAEGTPSDTEAFF. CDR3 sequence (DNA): TGTGCCACCAGTGCCGAGGGGACACCGTCGGACACTGAAGCTTTCTTT.

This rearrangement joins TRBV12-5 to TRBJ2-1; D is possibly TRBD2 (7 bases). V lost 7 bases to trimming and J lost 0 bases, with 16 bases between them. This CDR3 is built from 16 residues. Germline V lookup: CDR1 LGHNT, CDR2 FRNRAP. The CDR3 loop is CASDGPRGRSYNEQFF. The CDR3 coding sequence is TGTGCTAGTGACGGGCCGCGGGGGCGCTCCTACAATGAGCAGTTCTTC. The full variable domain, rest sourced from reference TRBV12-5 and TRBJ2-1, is DARVTQTPRHKVTEMGQEVTMRCQPILGHNTVFWYRQTMMQGLELLAYFRNRAPLDDSGMPKDRFSAEMPDATLATLKIQPSEPRDSAVYFCASDGPRGRSYNEQFFGPGTRLTVL.

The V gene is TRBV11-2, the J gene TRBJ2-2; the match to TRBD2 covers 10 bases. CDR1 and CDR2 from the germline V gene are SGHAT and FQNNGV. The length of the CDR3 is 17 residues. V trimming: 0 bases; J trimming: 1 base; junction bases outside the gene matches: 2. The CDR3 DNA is TGTGCCAGCAGCTTAGATGGACTAGCGGAGAACACCGGGGAGCTGTTTTTT. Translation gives CASSLDGLAENTGELFF. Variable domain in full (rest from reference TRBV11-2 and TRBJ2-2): EAGVAQSPRYKIIEKRQSVAFWCNPISGHATLYWYQQILGQGPKLLIQFQNNGVVDDSQLPKDRFSAERLKGVDSTLKIQPAKLEDSAVYLCASSLDGLAENTGELFFGEGSRLTVL.

The CDR3 loop is CASRSQGLPSPLHF. The DNA for the CDR3 is TGTGCCAGCAGATCACAGGGGCTCCCATCACCCCTCCACTTT. The chain has TRBV27 and TRBJ1-6; 7 positions match TRBD1. With V trimmed by 6 bases and J by 10 bases, 9 bases remained unmatched. Germline V gene data show CDR1 as MNHEY and CDR2 as SMNVEV (reference sequence). The CDR3 has 14 residues.

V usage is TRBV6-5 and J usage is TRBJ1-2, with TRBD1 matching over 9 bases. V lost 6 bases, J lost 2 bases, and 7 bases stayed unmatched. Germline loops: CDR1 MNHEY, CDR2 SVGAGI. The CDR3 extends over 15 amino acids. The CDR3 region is CASSGRTGDNYGYTF. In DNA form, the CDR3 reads TGTGCCAGCAGCGGTAGGACAGGGGACAACTATGGCTACACCTTC.

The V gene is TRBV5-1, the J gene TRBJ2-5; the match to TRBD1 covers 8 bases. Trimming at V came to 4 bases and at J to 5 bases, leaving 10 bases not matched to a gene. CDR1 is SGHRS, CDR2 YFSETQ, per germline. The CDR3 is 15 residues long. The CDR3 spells CASSPRTGWSETQYF. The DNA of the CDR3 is TGCGCCAGCAGCCCCCGGACAGGGTGGTCGGAGACCCAGTACTTC.